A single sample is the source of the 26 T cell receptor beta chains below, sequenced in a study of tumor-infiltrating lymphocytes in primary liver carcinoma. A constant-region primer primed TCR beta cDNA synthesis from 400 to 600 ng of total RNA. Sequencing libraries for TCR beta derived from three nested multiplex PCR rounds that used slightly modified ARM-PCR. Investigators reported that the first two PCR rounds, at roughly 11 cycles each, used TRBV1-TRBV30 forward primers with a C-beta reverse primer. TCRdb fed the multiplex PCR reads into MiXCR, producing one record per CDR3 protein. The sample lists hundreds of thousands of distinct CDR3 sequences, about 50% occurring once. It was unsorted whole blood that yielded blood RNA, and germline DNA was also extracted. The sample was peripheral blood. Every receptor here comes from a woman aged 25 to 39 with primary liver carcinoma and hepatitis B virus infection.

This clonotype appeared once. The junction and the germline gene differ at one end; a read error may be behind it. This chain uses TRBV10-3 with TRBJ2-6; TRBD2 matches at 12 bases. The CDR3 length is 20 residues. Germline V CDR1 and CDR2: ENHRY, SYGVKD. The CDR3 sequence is CAISERLAGVTRTGTNVLTF. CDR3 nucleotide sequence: TGTGCTATCAGTGAGCGACTAGCGGGAGTGACGAGAACTGGGACCAACGTCCTGACTTTC.

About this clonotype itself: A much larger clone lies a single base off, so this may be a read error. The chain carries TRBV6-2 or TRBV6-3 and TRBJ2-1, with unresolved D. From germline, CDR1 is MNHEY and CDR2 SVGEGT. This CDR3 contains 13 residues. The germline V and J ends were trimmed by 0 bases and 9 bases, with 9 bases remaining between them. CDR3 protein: CASSYSEYGEQFF. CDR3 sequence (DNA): TGTGCCAGCAGTTACTCAGAGTACGGTGAGCAGTTCTTC.

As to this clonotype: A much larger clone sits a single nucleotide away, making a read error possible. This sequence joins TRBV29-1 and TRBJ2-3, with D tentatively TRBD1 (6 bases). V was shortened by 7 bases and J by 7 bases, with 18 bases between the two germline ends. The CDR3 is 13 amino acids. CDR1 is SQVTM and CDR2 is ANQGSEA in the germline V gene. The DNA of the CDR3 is TGCAGCGCTGGGACATGGCTGGGTCATACGCAGTATTTT. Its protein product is CSAGTWLGHTQYF.

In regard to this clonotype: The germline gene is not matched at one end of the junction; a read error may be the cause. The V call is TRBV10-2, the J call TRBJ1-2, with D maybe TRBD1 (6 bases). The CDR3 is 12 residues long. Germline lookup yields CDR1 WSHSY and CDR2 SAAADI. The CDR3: CASNGQLGGYTF. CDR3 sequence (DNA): TGCGCTAGCAATGGACAGCTTGGGGGCTACACCTTC.

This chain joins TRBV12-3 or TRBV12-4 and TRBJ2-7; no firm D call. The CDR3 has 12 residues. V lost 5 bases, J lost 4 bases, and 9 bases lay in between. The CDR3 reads CASSQLLYEQYF. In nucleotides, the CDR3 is TGTGCCAGCAGTCAACTCCTTTACGAGCAGTACTTC.

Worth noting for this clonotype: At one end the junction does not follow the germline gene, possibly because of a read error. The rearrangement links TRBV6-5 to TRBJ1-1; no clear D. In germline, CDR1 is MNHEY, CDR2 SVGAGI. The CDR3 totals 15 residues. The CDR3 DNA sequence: TGTGCCGGCAGTTACAAGAGATGGTGTTACACTGAAGCTTTCTTT. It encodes CAGSYKRWCYTEAFF.

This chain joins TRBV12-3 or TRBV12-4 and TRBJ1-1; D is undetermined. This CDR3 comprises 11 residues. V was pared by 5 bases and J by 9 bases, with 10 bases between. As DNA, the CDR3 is TGTGCCAGCAGTGTAGTGGGGAAAGCTTTCTTT. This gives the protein CASSVVGKAFF.

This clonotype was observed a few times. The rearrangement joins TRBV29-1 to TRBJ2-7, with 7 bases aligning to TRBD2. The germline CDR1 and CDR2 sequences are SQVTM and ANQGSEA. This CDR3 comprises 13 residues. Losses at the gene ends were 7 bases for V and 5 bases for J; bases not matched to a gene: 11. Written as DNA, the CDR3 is TGCAGCGGAGTCGGGCGGGAGTCCCACGAGCAGTACTTC. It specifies CSGVGRESHEQYF.

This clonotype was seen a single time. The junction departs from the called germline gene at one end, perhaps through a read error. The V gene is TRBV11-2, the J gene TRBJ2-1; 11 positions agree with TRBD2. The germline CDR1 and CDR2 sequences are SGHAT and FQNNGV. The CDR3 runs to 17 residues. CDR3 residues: CASSLGGTSGRINEQSF. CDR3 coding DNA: TGTGCCAGCAGCTTAGGGGGAACTAGCGGGAGAATAAATGAGCAGTCCTTC.

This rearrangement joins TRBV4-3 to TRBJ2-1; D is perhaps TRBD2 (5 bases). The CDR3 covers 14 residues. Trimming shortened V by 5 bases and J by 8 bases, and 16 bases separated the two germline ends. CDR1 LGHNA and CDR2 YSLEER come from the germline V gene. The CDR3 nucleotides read TGCGCCAGCAGCGCTGGAATCCGAGGGTATGAGCAGTTCTTC. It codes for CASSAGIRGYEQFF.

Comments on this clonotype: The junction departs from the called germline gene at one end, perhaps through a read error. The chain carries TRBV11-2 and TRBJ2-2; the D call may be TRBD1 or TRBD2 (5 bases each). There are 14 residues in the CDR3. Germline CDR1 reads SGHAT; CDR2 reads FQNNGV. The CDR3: CASRSNRNAGEPFF. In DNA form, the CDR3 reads TGTGCCAGCAGGTCAAACAGGAATGCCGGGGAGCCGTTTTTT.

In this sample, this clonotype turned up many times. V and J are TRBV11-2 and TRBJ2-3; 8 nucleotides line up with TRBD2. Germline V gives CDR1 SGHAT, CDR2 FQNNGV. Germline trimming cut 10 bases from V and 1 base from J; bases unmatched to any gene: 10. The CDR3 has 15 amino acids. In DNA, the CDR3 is TGTGCCATCTCGGCGGGAGGCCCCGGCACAGATACGCAGTATTTT. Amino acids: CAISAGGPGTDTQYF.

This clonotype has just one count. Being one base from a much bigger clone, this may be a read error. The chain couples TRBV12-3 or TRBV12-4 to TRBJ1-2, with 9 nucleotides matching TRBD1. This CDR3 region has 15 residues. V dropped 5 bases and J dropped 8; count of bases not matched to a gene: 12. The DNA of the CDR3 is TGTGCCAGCAGTGCCCCGGGACAGGGAAGGGAAGGCTACACCTTC. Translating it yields CASSAPGQGREGYTF.

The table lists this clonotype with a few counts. CDR3 sequence (DNA): TGTGCCAGCAGTTCGACAGGCCGGACTAGCGTAAACTACGAGCAGTACTTC. It specifies CASSSTGRTSVNYEQYF. V gene TRBV6-2 or TRBV6-3 combines with J gene TRBJ2-7; 9 bases match TRBD2. CDR1 and CDR2 from the germline V gene are MNHEY and SVGEGT. V trimming: 4 bases; J trimming: 3 bases; junction bases outside the gene matches: 13. This CDR3 contains 17 residues.

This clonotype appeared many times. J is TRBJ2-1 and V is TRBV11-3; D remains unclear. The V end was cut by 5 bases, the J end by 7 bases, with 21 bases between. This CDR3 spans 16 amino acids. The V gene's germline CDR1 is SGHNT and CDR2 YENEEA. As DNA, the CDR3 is TGTGCCAGCAGCCCTCGACTTCTTATCGCCGATAATGAGCAGTTCTTC. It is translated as CASSPRLLIADNEQFF.

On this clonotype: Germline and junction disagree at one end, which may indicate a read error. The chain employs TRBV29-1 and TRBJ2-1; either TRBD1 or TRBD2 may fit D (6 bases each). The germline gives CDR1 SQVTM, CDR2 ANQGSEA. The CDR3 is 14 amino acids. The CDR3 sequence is CSVPDGGSYNGQFF. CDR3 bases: TGCAGCGTTCCCGACGGGGGCTCCTACAATGGGCAGTTCTTC.

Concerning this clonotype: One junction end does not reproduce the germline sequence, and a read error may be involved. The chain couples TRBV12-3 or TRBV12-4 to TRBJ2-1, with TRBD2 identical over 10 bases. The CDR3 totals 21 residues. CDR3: CASAGGSGREAPPGSYNEKFF. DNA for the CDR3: TGTGCCAGCGCAGGTGGGAGCGGGAGGGAAGCCCCACCCGGCTCCTACAATGAGAAGTTCTTC.

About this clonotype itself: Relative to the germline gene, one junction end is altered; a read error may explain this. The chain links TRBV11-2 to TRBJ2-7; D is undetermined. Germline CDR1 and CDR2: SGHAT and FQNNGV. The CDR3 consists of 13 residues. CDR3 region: CASSLGHAYEQCF. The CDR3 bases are TGTGCCAGCAGCTTAGGACACGCGTATGAGCAGTGCTTC. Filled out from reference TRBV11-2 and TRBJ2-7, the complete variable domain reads EAGVAQSPRYKIIEKRQSVAFWCNPISGHATLYWYQQILGQGPKLLIQFQNNGVVDDSQLPKDRFSAERLKGVDSTLKIQPAKLEDSAVYLCASSLGHAYEQCFGPGTRLTVT.

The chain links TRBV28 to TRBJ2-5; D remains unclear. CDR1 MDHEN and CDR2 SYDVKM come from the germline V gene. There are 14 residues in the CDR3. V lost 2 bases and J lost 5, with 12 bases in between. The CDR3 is CASSLVDNGETQYF. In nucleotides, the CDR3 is TGTGCCAGCAGTTTAGTAGACAACGGGGAGACCCAGTACTTC. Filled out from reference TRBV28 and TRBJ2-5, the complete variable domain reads DVKVTQSSRYLVKRTGEKVFLECVQDMDHENMFWYRQDPGLGLRLIYFSYDVKMKEKGDIPEGYSVSREKKERFSLILESASTNQTSMYLCASSLVDNGETQYFGPGTRLLVL.

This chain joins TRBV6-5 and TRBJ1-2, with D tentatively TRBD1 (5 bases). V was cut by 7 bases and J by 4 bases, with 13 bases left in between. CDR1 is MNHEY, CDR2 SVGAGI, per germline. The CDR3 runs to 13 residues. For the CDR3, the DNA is TGTGCCAGCAACCCCTCCGGGGGCTATGGCTACACCTTC. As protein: CASNPSGGYGYTF.

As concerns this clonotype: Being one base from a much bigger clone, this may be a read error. The DNA for the CDR3 is TGTGCCAGCAATTACTTCGGGAGTAGCTCCTACAATGAGCAGTTCTTC. Protein sequence: CASNYFGSSSYNEQFF. The chain combines TRBV6-2 or TRBV6-3 with TRBJ2-1, with TRBD2 as a possible D gene (6 bases). The CDR3 consists of 16 residues. CDR1 is MNHEY and CDR2 is SVGEGT in the germline V gene.

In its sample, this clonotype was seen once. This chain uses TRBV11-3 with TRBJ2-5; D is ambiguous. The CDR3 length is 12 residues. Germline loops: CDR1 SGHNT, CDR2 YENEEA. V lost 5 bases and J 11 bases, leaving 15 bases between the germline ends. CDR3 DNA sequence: TGTGCCAGCAGCCTTACATACAATGAGCAGTACTTC. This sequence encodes CASSLTYNEQYF.

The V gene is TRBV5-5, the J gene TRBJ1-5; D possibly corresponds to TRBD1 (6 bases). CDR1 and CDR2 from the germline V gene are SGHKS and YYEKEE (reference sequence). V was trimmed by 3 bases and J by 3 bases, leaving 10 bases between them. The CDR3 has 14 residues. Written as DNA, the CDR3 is TGTGCCAGCAGCTCAGGGGCCGACAATCAGCCCCAGCATTTT. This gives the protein CASSSGADNQPQHF.

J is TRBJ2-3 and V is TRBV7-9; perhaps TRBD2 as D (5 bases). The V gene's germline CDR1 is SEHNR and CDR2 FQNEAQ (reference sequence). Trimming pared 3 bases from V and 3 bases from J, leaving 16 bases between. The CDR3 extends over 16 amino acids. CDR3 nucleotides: TGTGCCAGCAGCTTCTCCCTAGTGGGAGCAACAGATACGCAGTATTTT. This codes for CASSFSLVGATDTQYF.

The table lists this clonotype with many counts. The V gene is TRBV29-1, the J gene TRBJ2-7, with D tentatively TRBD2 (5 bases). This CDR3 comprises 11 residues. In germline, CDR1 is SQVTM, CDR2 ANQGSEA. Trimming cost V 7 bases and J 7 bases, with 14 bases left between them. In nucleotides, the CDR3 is TGCAGCGGGAACCTGGGAGATGAGCAGTACTTC. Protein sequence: CSGNLGDEQYF.

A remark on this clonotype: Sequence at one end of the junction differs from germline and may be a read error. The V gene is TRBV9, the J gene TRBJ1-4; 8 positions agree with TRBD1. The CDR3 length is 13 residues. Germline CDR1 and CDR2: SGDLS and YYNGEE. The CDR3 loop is CVSSLDRDGKLFF. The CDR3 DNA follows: TGTGTCAGCAGCCTGGACAGGGACGGAAAACTGTTTTTT.